Below are 4 T cell receptor beta chains sequenced from a single sample in a study of blood T cell repertoires in COVID-19. Profiling relied on immunoSEQ multiplex PCR, and the TCRdb table lists in-frame clones only, not all of them. The data contain fewer than 95,000 clones, about 74% of them seen just once; the ten biggest clones take up under 5%. Material for sequencing was peripheral blood. The receptors originated from a man aged 65-85 years with COVID-19, enrolled during active disease.

The gene calls are TRBV19 and TRBJ2-1; 8 nucleotides agree with TRBD2. The germline CDR1 and CDR2 sequences are LNHDA and SQIVND (reference sequence). With 2 bases clipped from V and 6 bases from J, the junction kept 12 bases outside the gene matches. The CDR3 is 17 amino acids. The CDR3 DNA reads as TGTGCCAGTAGTATAAGGGACGCAGACCTAGCGGGCAATGAGCAGTTCTTC. Its protein is CASSIRDADLAGNEQFF. Filled out from reference TRBV19 and TRBJ2-1, the complete variable domain reads DGGITQSPKYLFRKEGQNVTLSCEQNLNHDAMYWYRQDPGQGLRLIYYSQIVNDFQKGDIAEGYSVSREKKESFPLTVTSAQKNPTAFYLCASSIRDADLAGNEQFFGPGTRLTVL.

The chain employs TRBV7-9 and TRBJ2-7; D unclear. Per germline, CDR1 SEHNR and CDR2 FQNEAQ (reference sequence). Trimming took off 1 base at V and 0 bases at J, with 7 bases between the two ends. The CDR3 sequence is 14 residues long. The CDR3 nucleotides read TGTGCCAGCAGCTTAGGTTCGGTCTCCTACGAGCAGTACTTC. It yields the protein CASSLGSVSYEQYF.

The chain has TRBV5-5 and TRBJ1-5, with 7 bases identical to TRBD1. Per germline, CDR1 SGHKS and CDR2 YYEKEE (reference sequence). The CDR3 has 16 amino acids. The junction had 7 bases not matched to a gene; V was cut back by 0 bases and J by 4 bases. The CDR3 region is CASSLEGTASNQPQHF. The DNA for the CDR3 is TGTGCCAGCAGCTTGGAGGGGACAGCCTCGAATCAGCCCCAGCATTTT.

J is TRBJ1-2 and V is TRBV5-1, with TRBD1 as a possible D gene (6 bases). Germline loops: CDR1 SGHRS, CDR2 YFSETQ. This CDR3 has 13 residues. Trimming took off 4 bases at V and 6 bases at J, with 13 bases between the two ends. CDR3 region: CASSIDRNDGYTF. CDR3 coding DNA: TGCGCCAGCAGCATCGACAGGAACGATGGCTACACCTTC.